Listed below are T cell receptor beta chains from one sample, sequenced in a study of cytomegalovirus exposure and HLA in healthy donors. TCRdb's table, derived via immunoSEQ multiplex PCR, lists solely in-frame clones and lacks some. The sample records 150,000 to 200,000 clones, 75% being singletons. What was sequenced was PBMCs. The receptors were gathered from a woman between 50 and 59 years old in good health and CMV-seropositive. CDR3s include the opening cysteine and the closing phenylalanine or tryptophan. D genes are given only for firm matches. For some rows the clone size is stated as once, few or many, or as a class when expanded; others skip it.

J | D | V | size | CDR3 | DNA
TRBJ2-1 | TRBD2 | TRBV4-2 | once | CASSQVASGGSFSYNEQFF | TGTGCCAGCAGCCAAGTAGCCAGCGGGGGGTCTTTCTCCTACAATGAGCAGTTCTTC
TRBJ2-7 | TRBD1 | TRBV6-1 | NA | CASSGDRGPNEQYF | TGTGCCAGCAGTGGGGACAGGGGGCCGAACGAGCAGTACTTC
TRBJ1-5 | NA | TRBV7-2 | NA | CASSLGRGYSNQPQHF | TGTGCCAGCAGCTTAGGGAGAGGGTACAGCAATCAGCCCCAGCATTTT
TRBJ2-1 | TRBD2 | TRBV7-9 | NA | CASSLGPSGGRHEQFF | TGTGCCAGCAGCTTAGGGCCTAGCGGGGGGAGGCATGAGCAGTTCTTC
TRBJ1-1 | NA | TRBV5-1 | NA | CASSGSTEAFF | TGCGCCAGCAGCGGGAGCACTGAAGCTTTCTTT
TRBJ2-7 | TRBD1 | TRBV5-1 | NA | CASSSQPGQGSYEQYF | TGCGCCAGCAGCTCGCAGCCGGGACAGGGCTCCTACGAGCAGTACTTC
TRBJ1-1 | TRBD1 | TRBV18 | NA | CASSPTTGVNTEAFF | TGTGCCAGCTCACCTACGACAGGGGTGAACACTGAAGCTTTCTTT
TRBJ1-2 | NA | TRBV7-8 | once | CASSLAGTGGGYTF | TGTGCCAGCAGCTTAGCCGGGACCGGGGGAGGCTACACCTTC
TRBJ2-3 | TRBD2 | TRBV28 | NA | CASSFGLAGPKSTDTQYF | TGTGCCAGCAGTTTCGGGCTAGCGGGGCCAAAGAGCACAGATACGCAGTATTTT
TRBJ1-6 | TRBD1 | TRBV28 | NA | CASRDRGSPLHF | TGTGCCAGCAGGGACAGGGGCTCACCCCTCCACTTT
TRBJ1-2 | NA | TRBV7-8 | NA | CASSLRQNYYGYTF | TGTGCCAGCAGCTTAAGACAGAATTACTATGGCTACACCTTC
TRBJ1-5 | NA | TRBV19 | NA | CASSIQGGGNQPQHF | TGTGCCAGTAGTATTCAGGGCGGGGGCAATCAGCCCCAGCATTTT
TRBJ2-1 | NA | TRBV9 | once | CASSVGGESYNEQFF | TGTGCCAGCAGCGTAGGGGGGGAGTCCTACAATGAGCAGTTCTTC
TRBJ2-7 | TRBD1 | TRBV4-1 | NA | CASSQNLGDRALTYYEQYF | TGCGCCAGCAGCCAAAACTTAGGGGACAGGGCACTAACATACTACGAGCAGTACTTC
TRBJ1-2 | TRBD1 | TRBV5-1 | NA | CASSLFQGASYGYTF | TGCGCCAGCAGCTTGTTTCAGGGGGCAAGCTATGGCTACACCTTC
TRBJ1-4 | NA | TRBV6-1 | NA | CASRAGLTNEKLFF | TGTGCCAGCAGAGCAGGGTTGACTAATGAAAAACTGTTTTTT
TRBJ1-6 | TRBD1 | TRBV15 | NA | CATSREGRGRGHSPLHF | TGTGCCACCAGCAGAGAGGGAAGGGGGCGCGGACATTCACCCCTCCACTTT
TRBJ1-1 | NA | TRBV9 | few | CASSVGGGARYTEAFF | TGTGCCAGCAGCGTAGGAGGGGGGGCGCGGTATACTGAAGCTTTCTTT
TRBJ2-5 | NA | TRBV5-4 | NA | CASSPRSAGETQYF | TGTGCCAGCAGTCCACGCTCCGCAGGAGAGACCCAGTACTTC
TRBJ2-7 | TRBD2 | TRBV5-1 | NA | CASKFVSGGNEQYF | TGCGCCAGCAAGTTTGTGTCGGGGGGAAATGAGCAGTACTTC
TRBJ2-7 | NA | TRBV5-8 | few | CASRRGNYEQYF | TGTGCCAGCAGAAGGGGAAACTACGAGCAGTACTTC
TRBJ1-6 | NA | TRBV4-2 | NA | CASSQESARRGLHF | TGTGCCAGCAGCCAAGAGTCCGCCAGGAGGGGCCTCCACTTT
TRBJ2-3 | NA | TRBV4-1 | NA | CASSRAGTISTDTQYF | TGCGCCAGCAGCCGAGCCGGGACAATTAGCACAGATACGCAGTATTTT
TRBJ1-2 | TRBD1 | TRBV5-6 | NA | CASSSDRGLVGYTF | TGTGCCAGCAGCTCCGACAGGGGGCTCGTTGGCTACACCTTC
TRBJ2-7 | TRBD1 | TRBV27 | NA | CASGRGPTYEQYF | TGTGCCAGCGGTAGGGGGCCTACCTACGAGCAGTACTTC
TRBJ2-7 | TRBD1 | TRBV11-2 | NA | CASSLGQGFSYEQYF | TGTGCCAGCAGCTTAGGACAGGGCTTCTCCTACGAGCAGTACTTC
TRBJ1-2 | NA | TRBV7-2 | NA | CASSLGAGNYGYTF | TGTGCCAGCAGCTTAGGGGCAGGAAACTATGGCTACACCTTC
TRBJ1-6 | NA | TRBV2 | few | CATRPTGSSYNSPLHF | TGTGCCACCCGGCCTACCGGGAGCTCCTATAATTCACCCCTCCACTTT
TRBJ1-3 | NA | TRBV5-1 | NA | CASSLGSPGNTIYF | TGCGCCAGCAGCTTGGGGAGTCCTGGAAACACCATATATTTT
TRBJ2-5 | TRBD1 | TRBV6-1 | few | CASSSGTGGETQYF | TGTGCCAGCAGTTCCGGGACAGGAGGAGAGACCCAGTACTTC
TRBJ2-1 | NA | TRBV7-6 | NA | CASSLFEVSEQFF | TGTGCCAGCAGCTTATTCGAGGTGTCTGAGCAGTTCTTC
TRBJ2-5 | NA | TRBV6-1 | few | CASSEASSQETQYF | TGTGCCAGCAGTGAAGCGAGTTCCCAAGAGACCCAGTACTTC
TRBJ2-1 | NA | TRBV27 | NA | CASSLSRGRWNEQFF | TGTGCCAGCAGTTTGAGCAGGGGTCGATGGAATGAGCAGTTCTTC
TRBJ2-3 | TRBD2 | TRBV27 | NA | CASLGGARDTQYF | TGTGCCAGCCTCGGGGGGGCAAGGGATACGCAGTATTTT
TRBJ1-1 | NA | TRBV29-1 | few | CSVDVRGAEAFF | TGCAGCGTTGATGTTAGGGGCGCTGAAGCTTTCTTT
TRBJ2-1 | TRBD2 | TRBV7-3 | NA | CASSLKAGGYNEQFF | TGTGCCAGCAGCTTAAAAGCGGGGGGCTACAATGAGCAGTTCTTC
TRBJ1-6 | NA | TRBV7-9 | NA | CASSLRKTAGNSPLHF | TGTGCCAGCAGCTTACGGAAGACAGCCGGGAATTCACCCCTCCACTTT
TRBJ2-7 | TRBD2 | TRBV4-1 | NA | CASSQGLAGGQRYEQYF | TGCGCCAGCAGCCAAGGACTAGCGGGGGGGCAGAGGTACGAGCAGTACTTC
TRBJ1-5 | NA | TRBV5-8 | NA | CASRPLRGQSNQPQHF | TGTGCCAGCCGCCCCCTCCGGGGTCAGAGCAATCAGCCCCAGCATTTT
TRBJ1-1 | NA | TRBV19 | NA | CASRGYRYTEAFF | TGTGCCTCAAGGGGTTATCGGTACACTGAAGCTTTCTTT
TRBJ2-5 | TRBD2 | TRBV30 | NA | CAWRGLAGALGQETQYF | TGTGCCTGGAGGGGGCTAGCGGGCGCCTTGGGCCAAGAGACCCAGTACTTC
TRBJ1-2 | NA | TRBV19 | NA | CATGFGANYGYTF | TGTGCCACCGGCTTCGGGGCTAACTATGGCTACACCTTC
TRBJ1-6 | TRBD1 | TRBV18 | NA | CASSPSTGGNSPLHF | TGTGCCAGCTCACCATCAACAGGGGGGAATTCACCCCTCCACTTT
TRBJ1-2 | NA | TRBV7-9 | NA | CSSSPPLGADGNGYTF | TGTTCCAGCAGCCCCCCTTTGGGCGCAGACGGGAATGGCTACACCTTC
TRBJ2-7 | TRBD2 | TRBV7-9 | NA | CASSSTGGRREQYF | TGTGCCAGCAGCTCCACGGGGGGGCGGCGCGAGCAGTACTTC
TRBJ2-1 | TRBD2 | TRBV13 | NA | CASSLLQLAGVNEQFF | TGTGCCAGCAGCTTACTCCAACTAGCGGGGGTAAATGAGCAGTTCTTC
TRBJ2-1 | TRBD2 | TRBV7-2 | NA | CASSPGGALRNEQFF | TGTGCCAGCAGCCCCGGGGGGGCTCTTCGCAATGAGCAGTTCTTC
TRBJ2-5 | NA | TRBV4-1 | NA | CASSRLVGETQYF | TGCGCCAGCAGCCGACTAGTTGGAGAGACCCAGTACTTC
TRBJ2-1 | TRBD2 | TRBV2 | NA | CASRTRTSGTQFF | TGTGCCAGCAGAACTCGGACTAGCGGGACGCAGTTCTTC
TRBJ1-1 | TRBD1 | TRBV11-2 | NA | CASSEDRFTEAFF | TGTGCCAGCAGCGAGGACAGGTTCACTGAAGCTTTCTTT
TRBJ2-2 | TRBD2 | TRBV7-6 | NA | CASSGRGLAGGNTGELFF | TGTGCCAGCAGCGGCCGGGGACTAGCGGGGGGAAACACCGGGGAGCTGTTTTTT
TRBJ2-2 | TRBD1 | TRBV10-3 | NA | CAIRRGDRNIGELFF | TGTGCCATCAGGCGTGGGGACAGGAACATCGGGGAGCTGTTTTTT
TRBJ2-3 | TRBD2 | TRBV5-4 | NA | CASSLTSGGPYSTDTQYF | TGTGCCAGCAGCTTGACTAGCGGGGGGCCCTACAGCACAGATACGCAGTATTTT
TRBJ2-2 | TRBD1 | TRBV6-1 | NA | CASSRQGFGELFF | TGTGCCAGCAGTAGACAGGGGTTCGGGGAGCTGTTTTTT
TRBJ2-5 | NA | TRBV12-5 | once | CASGPEGGGSQTQYF | TGTGCTAGTGGTCCGGAGGGAGGGGGATCTCAGACCCAGTACTTC